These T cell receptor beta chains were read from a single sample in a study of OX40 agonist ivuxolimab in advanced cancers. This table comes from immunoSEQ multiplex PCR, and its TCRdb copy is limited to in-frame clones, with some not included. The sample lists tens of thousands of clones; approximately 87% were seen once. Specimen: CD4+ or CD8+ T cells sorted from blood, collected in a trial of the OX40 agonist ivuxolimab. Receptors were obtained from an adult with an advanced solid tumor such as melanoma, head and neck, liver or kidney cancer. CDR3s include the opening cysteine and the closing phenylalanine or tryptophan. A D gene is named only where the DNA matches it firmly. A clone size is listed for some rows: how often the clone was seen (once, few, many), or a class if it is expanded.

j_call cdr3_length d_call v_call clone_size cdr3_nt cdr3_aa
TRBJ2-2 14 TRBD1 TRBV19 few TGTGCCAGTAGTCCAGGACAGGGGAGCGGGGAGCTGTTTTTT CASSPGQGSGELFF
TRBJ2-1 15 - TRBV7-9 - TGTGCCAGCAGCCGGAAAGGTTCGGATAGCAATGAGCAGTTCTTC CASSRKGSDSNEQFF
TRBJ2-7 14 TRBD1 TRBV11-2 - TGTGCCAGCAGCTTACCGGGACAGTCCTACGAGCAGTACTTC CASSLPGQSYEQYF
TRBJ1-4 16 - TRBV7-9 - TGTGCCAGCAGCTCCCTCCCCTGGACGATGGACGAAAAACTGTTTTTT CASSSLPWTMDEKLFF
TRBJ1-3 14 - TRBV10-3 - TGTGCCATCAGTGAGGCACTCTCTGGAAACACCATATATTTT CAISEALSGNTIYF
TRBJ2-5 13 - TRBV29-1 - TGCAGCGTTGACCGGGGACTCCAAGAGACCCAGTACTTC CSVDRGLQETQYF
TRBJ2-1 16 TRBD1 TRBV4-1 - TGCGCCAGCAGCCAGTCCGGGACAGGGAAGTTGAATGAGCAGTTCTTC CASSQSGTGKLNEQFF
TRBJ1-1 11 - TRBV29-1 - TGCAGCGTTGAAGCATACACTGAAGCTTTCTTT CSVEAYTEAFF
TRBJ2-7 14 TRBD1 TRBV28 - TGTGCCAGCACTCTGGGACAGTCCCACTACGAGCAGTACTTC CASTLGQSHYEQYF
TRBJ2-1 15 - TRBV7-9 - TGTGCCAGCAGCTTAGCGCAGGGAATCTACAATGAGCAGTTCTTC CASSLAQGIYNEQFF
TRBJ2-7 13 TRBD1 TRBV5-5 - TGTGCCAGCAGCTTAGGGGGCCCCTACGAGCAGTACTTC CASSLGGPYEQYF
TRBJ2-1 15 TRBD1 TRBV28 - TGTGCCAGCAGTTTGAGGGGGCTCAAATCCAATGAGCAGTTCTTC CASSLRGLKSNEQFF
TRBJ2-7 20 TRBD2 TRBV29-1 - TGCAGCGTTGATGGGGTCCCGGGACAGGGATCCCCTAGCGGGAGGTACGAGCAGTACTTC CSVDGVPGQGSPSGRYEQYF
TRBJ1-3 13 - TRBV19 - TGTGCCAGTACAAGGACAGATGGAAACACCATATATTTT CASTRTDGNTIYF
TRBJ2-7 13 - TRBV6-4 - TGTGCCAGCGTTTACACGAGCTCCTACGAGCAGTACTTC CASVYTSSYEQYF
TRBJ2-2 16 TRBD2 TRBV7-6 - TGTGCCAGCAGCCTCGGACTAGCGGGAGTTACCGGGGAGCTGTTTTTT CASSLGLAGVTGELFF
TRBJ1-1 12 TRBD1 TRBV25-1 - TGTGCCAGCACCTCAGGGGGGACTGAAGCTTTCTTT CASTSGGTEAFF
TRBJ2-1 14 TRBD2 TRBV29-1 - TGCAGCGTGAGACCCGGGGGGAGCTACAATGAGCAGTTCTTC CSVRPGGSYNEQFF
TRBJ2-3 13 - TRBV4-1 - TGCGCCAGCAGCCAGCTTCTCGGAGATACGCAGTATTTT CASSQLLGDTQYF
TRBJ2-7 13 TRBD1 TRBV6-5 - TGTGCCAGCAGTTACCGTGACAGGGGTTTTCTGTACTTC CASSYRDRGFLYF
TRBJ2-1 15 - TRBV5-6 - TGTGCCAGCAGCCCCAGGGGTAGCGGCTACAATGAGCAGTTCTTC CASSPRGSGYNEQFF
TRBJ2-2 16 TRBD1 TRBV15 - TGTGCCACCAGCGGACGGACAGGACCGTCCACCGGGGAGCTGTTTTTT CATSGRTGPSTGELFF
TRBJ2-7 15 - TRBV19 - TGTGCCAGTAGTATTTTTCCCAGGGGCGACTACGAGCAGTACTTC CASSIFPRGDYEQYF
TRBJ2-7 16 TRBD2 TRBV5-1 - TGCGCCAGCAGCTGGGGGGGGACCTCCGGAACCTACGAGCAGTACTTC CASSWGGTSGTYEQYF
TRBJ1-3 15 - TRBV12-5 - TGTGCTAGTGGTTTGGTAGCAGACTCTGGAAACACCATATATTTT CASGLVADSGNTIYF
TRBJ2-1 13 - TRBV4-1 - TGCGCCAGCAGCCTTAACGGGTTCAATGAGCAGTTCTTC CASSLNGFNEQFF
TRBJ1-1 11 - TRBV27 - TGTGCCAGCAGTTTATGGACTGAAGCTTTCTTT CASSLWTEAFF
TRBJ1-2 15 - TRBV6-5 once TGTGCCAGCAGTTACTCGATCGTGGGAATAGGGGGCTACACCTTC CASSYSIVGIGGYTF
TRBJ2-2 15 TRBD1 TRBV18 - TGTGCCAGCTCCCTCGACAGGGCCGAGACCGGGGAGCTGTTTTTT CASSLDRAETGELFF
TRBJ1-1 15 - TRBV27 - TGTGCCAGCAGTTTCTTTGGGGGGCTGGGCACTGAAGCTTTCTTT CASSFFGGLGTEAFF
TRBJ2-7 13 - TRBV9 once TGTGCCAGCAGCGGGGGACATAACTACGAGCAGTACTTC CASSGGHNYEQYF
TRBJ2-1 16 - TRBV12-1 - TGTGCCAGCAGCTTTAGGGCCAGCGGGAGATGGAATGAGCAGTTCTTC CASSFRASGRWNEQFF
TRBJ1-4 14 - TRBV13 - TGTGCCAGCAGCTTAAGAGGGGCGGATGAAAAACTGTTTTTT CASSLRGADEKLFF
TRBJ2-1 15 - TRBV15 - TGTGCCACCAGCTGGAGCAAAAGTTTCAACAATGAGCAGTTCTTC CATSWSKSFNNEQFF
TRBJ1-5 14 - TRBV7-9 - TGTGCCAGCAGCTTCTGGAAGAGCAATCAGCCCCAGCATTTT CASSFWKSNQPQHF